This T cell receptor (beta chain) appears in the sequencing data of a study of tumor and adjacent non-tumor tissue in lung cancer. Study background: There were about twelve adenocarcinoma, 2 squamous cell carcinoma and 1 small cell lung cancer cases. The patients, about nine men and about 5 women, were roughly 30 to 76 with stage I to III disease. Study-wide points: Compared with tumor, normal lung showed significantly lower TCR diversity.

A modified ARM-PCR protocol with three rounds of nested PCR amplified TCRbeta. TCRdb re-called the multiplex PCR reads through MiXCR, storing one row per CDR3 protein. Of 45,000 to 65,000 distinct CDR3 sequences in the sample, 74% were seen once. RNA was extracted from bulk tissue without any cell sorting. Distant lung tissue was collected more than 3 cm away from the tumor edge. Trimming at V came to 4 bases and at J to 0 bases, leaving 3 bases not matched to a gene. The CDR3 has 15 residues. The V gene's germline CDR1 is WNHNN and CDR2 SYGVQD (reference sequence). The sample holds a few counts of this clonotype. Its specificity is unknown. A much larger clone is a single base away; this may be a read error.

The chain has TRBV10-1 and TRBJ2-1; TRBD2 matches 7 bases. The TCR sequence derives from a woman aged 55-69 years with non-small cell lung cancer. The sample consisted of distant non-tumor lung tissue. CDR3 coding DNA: TGCGCCAGCAGTGGCGGGGGATTCTCCTACAATGAGCAGTTCTTC. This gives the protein CASSGGGFSYNEQFF.